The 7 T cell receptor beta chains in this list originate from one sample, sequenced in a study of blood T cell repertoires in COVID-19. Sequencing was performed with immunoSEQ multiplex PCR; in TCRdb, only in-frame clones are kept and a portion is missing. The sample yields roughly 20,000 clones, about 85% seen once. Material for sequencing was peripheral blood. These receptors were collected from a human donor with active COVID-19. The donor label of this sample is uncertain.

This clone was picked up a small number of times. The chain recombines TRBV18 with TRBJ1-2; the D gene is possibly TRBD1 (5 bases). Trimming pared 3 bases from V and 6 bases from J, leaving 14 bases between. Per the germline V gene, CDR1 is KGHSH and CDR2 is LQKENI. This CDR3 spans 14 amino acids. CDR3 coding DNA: TGTGCCAGCTCACCCAACAGCCCGGGGGATGGCTACACCTTC. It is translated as CASSPNSPGDGYTF.

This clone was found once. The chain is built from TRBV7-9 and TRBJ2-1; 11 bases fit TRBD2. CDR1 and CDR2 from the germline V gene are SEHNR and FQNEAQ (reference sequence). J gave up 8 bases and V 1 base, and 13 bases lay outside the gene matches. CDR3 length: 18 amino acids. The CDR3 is CASSLGPFTSGRSYEQFF. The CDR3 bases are TGTGCCAGCAGCTTAGGCCCATTTACTAGCGGGAGAAGCTATGAGCAGTTCTTC.

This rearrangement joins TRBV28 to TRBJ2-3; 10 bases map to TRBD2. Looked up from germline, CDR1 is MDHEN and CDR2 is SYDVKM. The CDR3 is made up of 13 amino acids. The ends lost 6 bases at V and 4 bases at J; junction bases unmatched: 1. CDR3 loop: CASRLAGADTQYF. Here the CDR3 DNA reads TGTGCCAGCAGGCTAGCGGGGGCAGATACGCAGTATTTT.

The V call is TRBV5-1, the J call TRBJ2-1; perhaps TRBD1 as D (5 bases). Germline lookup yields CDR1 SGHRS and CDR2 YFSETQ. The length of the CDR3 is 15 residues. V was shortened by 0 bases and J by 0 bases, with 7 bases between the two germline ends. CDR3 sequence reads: CASSLGQSSYNEQFF. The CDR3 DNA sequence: TGCGCCAGCAGCTTGGGACAGTCCTCCTACAATGAGCAGTTCTTC.

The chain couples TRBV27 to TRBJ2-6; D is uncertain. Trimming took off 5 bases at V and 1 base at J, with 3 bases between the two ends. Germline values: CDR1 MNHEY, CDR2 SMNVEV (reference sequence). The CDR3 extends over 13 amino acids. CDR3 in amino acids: CASSPSGANVLTF. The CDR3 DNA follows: TGTGCCAGCAGTCCATCTGGGGCCAACGTCCTGACTTTC.

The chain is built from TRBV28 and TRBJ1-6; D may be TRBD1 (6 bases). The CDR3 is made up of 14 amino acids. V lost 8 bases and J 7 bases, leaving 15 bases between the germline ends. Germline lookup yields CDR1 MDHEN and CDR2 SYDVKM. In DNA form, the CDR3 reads TGTGCCAGCCTAGGGGGGGCGGAGAATTCACCCCTCCACTTT. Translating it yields CASLGGAENSPLHF.

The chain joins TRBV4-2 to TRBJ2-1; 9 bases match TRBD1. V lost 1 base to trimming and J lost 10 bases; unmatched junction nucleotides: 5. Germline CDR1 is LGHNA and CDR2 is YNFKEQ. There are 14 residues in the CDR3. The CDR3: CASSQVGGQGEQFF. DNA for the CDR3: TGTGCCAGCAGCCAAGTGGGCGGACAGGGGGAGCAGTTCTTC.